A selection of T cell receptor beta chains follows, all from one sample in a study of cytomegalovirus exposure and HLA in healthy donors. Assay: immunoSEQ multiplex PCR; the TCRdb copy retains only in-frame clones and omits some. The sample yields approximately 240,000 clones, around four fifths seen once. What was sequenced was PBMCs. These receptors were taken from a woman aged 55-69 years in good health and CMV-seropositive. Each CDR3 is given with its conserved first and last residue.

v_call	j_call	cdr3_aa
TRBV19	TRBJ1-5	CASSTTGDFSNQPQHF
TRBV7-9	TRBJ1-2	CASSSAYTFYGYTF
TRBV5-1	TRBJ1-1	CASSGTGGLMNTEAFF
TRBV6-5	TRBJ2-7	CASSFSGGRTEQYF
TRBV10-2	TRBJ2-5	CASSELFSGSRETQYF
TRBV5-1	.	CASSLEGTVVYEQYF
TRBV7-9	TRBJ2-7	CASSRSGQGADEQYF
TRBV11-2	TRBJ2-7	CASSRQDLGEQYF
TRBV4-3	TRBJ2-7	CASSQDRTLDPIKDEQYF
TRBV9	TRBJ1-2	CASSVQQGSGYTF
TRBV9	TRBJ1-2	CASSAGQAVYGYTF
TRBV29-1	TRBJ2-5	CSVRQGSETQYF
TRBV7-9	TRBJ2-5	CSSSFEADQYF
TRBV5-1	TRBJ1-1	CASSLGTGTNTEAFF
TRBV5-1	TRBJ2-7	CASSLRQGTYEQYF
TRBV6-4	TRBJ1-1	CASSDEGGTEAFF
TRBV12-5	TRBJ2-5	CASGFRRGTSGRTEGETQYF
TRBV5-1	TRBJ1-4	CASRQLQGSGEKLFF
TRBV6-6	TRBJ2-7	CASRRTVDEQYF
TRBV11-2	TRBJ2-3	CASSLRTSGIFTDTQYF
TRBV1	TRBJ2-3	CTSSQGRTSRTQYF
TRBV6-5	TRBJ1-2	CASTTGMNYGYTF
TRBV5-1	TRBJ1-2	CASSGEGAANYGYTF
TRBV7-8	TRBJ2-3	CASSPGTGSLNTQYF
TRBV7-2	TRBJ2-5	CASSPLASGGAQTQYF
TRBV30	TRBJ2-7	CAWSKREFGEQYF
TRBV7-9	TRBJ2-6	CASSLMLQQGFAGANVLTF